This TCR beta chain originates from a study of blood T cell repertoires in COVID-19. At the level of the study: The samples span acute and convalescent COVID-19 from the United States, Italy and Spain. The analysed material was cDNA or gDNA that came from T cells, B-cell-depleted T cells, or PBMCs.

Looked up from germline, CDR1 is LNHDA and CDR2 is SQIVND (reference sequence). The CDR3 is 14 residues long. Trimming pared 5 bases from V and 0 bases from J, leaving 10 bases between. The assay was immunoSEQ multiplex PCR, and TCRdb's table has in-frame clones only and misses some. The sample contains about 59,000 clones, about 83% of which appear only once. The sequenced material came from peripheral blood. V is TRBV19 and J is TRBJ1-1; D call uncertain. The clonotype originates from an elderly woman with acute or convalescent COVID-19. The CDR3 DNA is TGTGCCAGTAGTTTGGCAGGCCTGAACACTGAAGCTTTCTTT. This translates into CASSLAGLNTEAFF.